The clone carrying this TCR beta chain was seen many times. Its matching antigen is unknown. Memory CD4+ T cells were sorted as CD4+CD45RO+CD25- cells. TCRdb used MiXCR to reprocess the 5' RACE reads, holding one entry per CDR3 protein. The profile shows tens of thousands of distinct CDR3 sequences, 25% to 30% of them singletons. Notes on the study in general: In terms of TCR gene usage, tumor memory CD4+ T cells clustered together with blood and lymph node memory CD4+ cells, as well as with lymph node naive CD4+ cells.

Per the germline V gene, CDR1 is DFQATT and CDR2 is SNEGSKA (reference sequence). The CDR3 contains 13 residues. The V segment lost 1 base and the J segment 11 bases; nucleotides outside the gene matches: 5. The chain carries TRBV20-1 and TRBJ1-6; 7 nucleotides agree with TRBD1. The sample was memory CD4+ T cells sorted from a lymph node. Noted subset: memory CD4+ T cells, CD4+CD45RO+CD25-. The origin of this receptor is a female donor with breast cancer. The CDR3 nucleotides read TGCAGTGCTAGAGGAGGGACAGTCACACCCCTCCACTTT. This codes for CSARGGTVTPLHF.